What follows are 25 T cell receptor beta chains derived from one specimen sequenced in a study of spatial heterogeneity in lung cancer. Sample time point: sample taken at primary tumor resection. Unsorted tumor, nontumor lung tissue or cryopreserved PBMC supplied the whole RNA. TCRdb re-called the 5' RACE reads with MiXCR, one entry per CDR3 protein. The data contain about 15,000 distinct CDR3 sequences, over 9% of them singletons. This sample comprised PBMCs, obtained at surgery. The receptor source for this set is a male donor with early-stage non-small cell lung cancer.

Turning to this clonotype: An end of the junction does not agree with germline; a read error may underlie this. The chain carries TRBV18 and TRBJ2-7; possible D gene TRBD1, 6 bases. There are 12 residues in the CDR3. Germline V gene sequence: CDR1 KGHSH, CDR2 LQKENI. CDR3 protein: CVSSLDSYEQYF. Here the CDR3 DNA reads TGTGTCAGCTCCCTGGACAGCTACGAGCAGTACTTC.

This clonotype was observed at least ten times. The rearrangement joins TRBV7-9 to TRBJ2-2; D perhaps matches TRBD2 (5 bases). CDR3 length: 14 residues. The germline gives CDR1 SEHNR, CDR2 FQNEAQ (reference sequence). V lost 4 bases, J lost 4 bases, and 10 bases lay in between. The CDR3 region has the DNA TGTGCCAGCAGCTCACTGGGAGTCACCGGGGAGCTGTTTTTT. Translation gives CASSSLGVTGELFF.

This clonotype was recorded once. This chain uses TRBV2 with TRBJ1-1; TRBD1 might be the D (6 bases). CDR1 is SNHLY and CDR2 is FYNNEI in the germline V gene. V dropped 5 bases and J dropped 4 bases, with 14 bases sitting between them. The CDR3 is 14 residues long. The CDR3 nucleotides read TGTGCCAGCAGTAAACAGGGAATGTCCACTGAAGCTTTCTTT. As protein: CASSKQGMSTEAFF.

This clonotype was counted many times. The CDR3 nucleotides are TGTGCCAGCAGTGGGAACGGGGAAAAACTGTTTTTT. It is translated as CASSGNGEKLFF. The V call is TRBV2, the J call TRBJ1-4; D is unresolved. V was cut by 4 bases and J by 8 bases, with 8 bases left in between. CDR3 length: 12 amino acids. Germline values: CDR1 SNHLY, CDR2 FYNNEI.

This clonotype has ten or more counts. The chain has TRBV9 and TRBJ2-2; D uncertain. The CDR3 contains 15 residues. V was cut by 1 base and J by 0 bases, with 7 bases left in between. Germline lookup yields CDR1 SGDLS and CDR2 YYNGEE. The CDR3: CASSVRAPNTGELFF. The CDR3 DNA is TGTGCCAGCAGCGTACGGGCACCGAACACCGGGGAGCTGTTTTTT. The entire variable domain, with the rest obtained from reference TRBV9 and TRBJ2-2, is as follows: DSGVTQTPKHLITATGQRVTLRCSPRSGDLSVYWYQQSLDQGLQFLIQYYNGEERAKGNILERFSAQQFPDLHSELNLSSLELGDSALYFCASSVRAPNTGELFFGEGSRLTVL.

This clonotype was counted ten times or more. This chain links TRBV2 with TRBJ2-3, with TRBD2 as a possible D gene (6 bases). The V end lost 8 bases, the J end lost 2 bases, and 11 bases lay between the germline ends. The CDR3 is 13 residues long. CDR1 and CDR2 (germline): SNHLY, FYNNEI. Here the CDR3 reads CASGGETTDTQYF. The DNA for the CDR3 is TGTGCCAGCGGCGGGGAGACCACAGATACGCAGTATTTT.

This clonotype was seen many times. The V and J genes are TRBV28 and TRBJ2-1; the D gene could be TRBD1 or TRBD2 (6 bases each). There are 14 residues in the CDR3. Germline CDR1 is MDHEN and CDR2 is SYDVKM. V was clipped by 7 bases and J by 7 bases, with 17 bases between them. The CDR3 bases are TGTGCCAGCACCCCCTCCTTAGGGGGGAATGAGCAGTTCTTC. Translated: CASTPSLGGNEQFF.

The chain couples TRBV9 to TRBJ2-7; weak D call: TRBD2 (5 bases). CDR1 is SGDLS, CDR2 YYNGEE, per germline. Trimming took 2 bases from V and 2 from J, leaving 14 bases between them. The CDR3 totals 15 residues. CDR3 loop: CASSVSGTSTYEQYF. Written as DNA, the CDR3 is TGTGCCAGCAGCGTTTCGGGAACTTCAACCTACGAGCAGTACTTC. Full variable domain (outside the CDR3, taken from reference TRBV9 and TRBJ2-7): DSGVTQTPKHLITATGQRVTLRCSPRSGDLSVYWYQQSLDQGLQFLIQYYNGEERAKGNILERFSAQQFPDLHSELNLSSLELGDSALYFCASSVSGTSTYEQYFGPGTRLTVT.

This clonotype is classed as medium-sized. This chain links TRBV7-2 with TRBJ2-7; 9 bases agree with TRBD2. V shed 5 bases, J shed 6 bases, and the junction held 8 bases outside the gene matches. This CDR3 has 14 residues. Germline V CDR1 and CDR2: SGHTA, FQGNSA. CDR3 in DNA: TGTGCCAGCAGCCCGCCGGGACTAGCCTCCGAGCAGTACTTC. As protein: CASSPPGLASEQYF. Drawing the rest from reference TRBV7-2 and TRBJ2-7, the complete variable domain is GAGVSQSPSNKVTEKGKDVELRCDPISGHTALYWYRQSLGQGLEFLIYFQGNSAPDKSGLPSDRFSAERTGGSVSTLTIQRTQQEDSAVYLCASSPPGLASEQYFGPGTRLTVT.

This clonotype was observed many times. The V call is TRBV25-1, the J call TRBJ2-6; D remains unclear. The CDR3 contains 13 residues. Germline V gene sequence: CDR1 MGHDK, CDR2 SYGVNS. Trimming removed 7 bases at V and 0 bases at J, with 4 bases between. CDR3 region: CASTHSGANVLTF. For the CDR3, the DNA is TGTGCCAGCACCCACTCTGGGGCCAACGTCCTGACTTTC.

This clonotype showed up many times. This chain links TRBV6-2 or TRBV6-3 with TRBJ2-3; TRBD2 matches at 15 bases. This CDR3 is built from 17 residues. CDR1 and CDR2 from the germline V gene are MNHEY and SVGEGT. Trimming at V came to 6 bases and at J to 3 bases, leaving 7 bases not matched to a gene. The CDR3, as DNA: TGTGCCAGCAGCCTCGGGACTAGCGGGAGGCGAACAGATACGCAGTATTTT. It is translated as CASSLGTSGRRTDTQYF.

Ten or more counts support this clonotype. This chain uses TRBV19 with TRBJ2-2; no clear D gene. The germline gives CDR1 LNHDA, CDR2 SQIVND (reference sequence). The CDR3 has 15 amino acids. V shed 6 bases and J shed 4 bases, with 15 bases lying between them. CDR3 coding DNA: TGTGCCAGTAGCCCCGTCAATCAAGGCACCGGGGAGCTGTTTTTT. It encodes CASSPVNQGTGELFF.

This clonotype occurred once. The rearrangement joins TRBV12-3 or TRBV12-4 to TRBJ2-4; tentative D call: TRBD1 (6 bases). V lost 7 bases to trimming and J lost 9 bases, with 19 bases between them. The CDR3 is 14 residues long. The CDR3, as DNA: TGTGCCAGCAATGCGAACAGGGCTCGGGGCATTCAGTACTTC. It encodes CASNANRARGIQYF.

This clonotype was counted many times. The chain combines TRBV6-5 with TRBJ1-6; weak D call: TRBD1 (5 bases). V was trimmed by 6 bases and J by 5 bases, leaving 17 bases between them. Per the germline V gene, CDR1 is MNHEY and CDR2 is SVGAGI. The CDR3 has 16 residues. The CDR3 DNA reads as TGTGCCAGCAGCTCTTGGGGGTTAGAGGATAATTCACCCCTCCACTTT. Translated: CASSSWGLEDNSPLHF.

This clonotype was detected many times. The J gene is TRBJ2-7, the V gene TRBV28; D unresolved. The CDR3 consists of 13 residues. V was clipped by 7 bases and J by 6 bases, with 16 bases between them. Germline CDR1 is MDHEN and CDR2 is SYDVKM. CDR3 nucleotide sequence: TGTGCCAGCAAGGTTGCTACACCCGGCGAGCAGTACTTC. Residues: CASKVATPGEQYF. The variable domain in full, completed from reference TRBV28 and TRBJ2-7, reads DVKVTQSSRYLVKRTGEKVFLECVQDMDHENMFWYRQDPGLGLRLIYFSYDVKMKEKGDIPEGYSVSREKKERFSLILESASTNQTSMYLCASKVATPGEQYFGPGTRLTVT.

This clonotype appeared many times. The chain joins TRBV18 to TRBJ2-1, with TRBD2 matching over 9 bases. Unmatched junction bases numbered 7, after V lost 4 bases and J lost 6 bases. CDR1 is KGHSH, CDR2 LQKENI, per germline. The CDR3 totals 15 residues. For the CDR3, the DNA is TGTGCCAGCTCACGAAAGCGGGAGGTAGGCAATGAGCAGTTCTTC. This encodes CASSRKREVGNEQFF.

This clonotype was seen ten or more times. V is TRBV20-1 and J is TRBJ1-5; D is undetermined. V lost 4 bases, J lost 0 bases, and 16 bases lay in between. This CDR3 comprises 16 residues. Germline-derived CDR1 and CDR2 are DFQATT and SNEGSKA (reference sequence). CDR3 sequence (DNA): TGCAGTGCTACCCGGCCGGCGGATCATAGCAATCAGCCCCAGCATTTT. Protein product: CSATRPADHSNQPQHF.

This clonotype was seen many times. J is TRBJ2-7 and V is TRBV20-1, with unresolved D. The CDR3 is made up of 15 amino acids. The V gene's germline CDR1 is DFQATT and CDR2 SNEGSKA (reference sequence). The V gene lost 5 bases and the J gene lost 1 base, with 18 bases spanning the gap. The CDR3 reads CSAPRQEQQSYEQYF. The DNA for the CDR3 is TGCAGTGCTCCGCGCCAGGAGCAACAATCCTACGAGCAGTACTTC.

Ten or more counts support this clonotype. V is TRBV29-1 and J is TRBJ1-1; 10 nucleotides align to TRBD1. V lost 5 bases, J lost 1 base, and 1 base stayed unmatched. CDR3 length equals 13 residues. Germline V gives CDR1 SQVTM, CDR2 ANQGSEA. This chain's CDR3 is CSVWDRGNTEAFF. The CDR3 DNA reads as TGCAGCGTTTGGGACAGGGGGAACACTGAAGCTTTCTTT.

The V call is TRBV5-1, the J call TRBJ2-1; D gene ambiguous. The CDR3 is 16 amino acids. V lost 5 bases and J 4 bases, leaving 19 bases between the germline ends. The germline CDR1 and CDR2 sequences are SGHRS and YFSETQ. Written as DNA, the CDR3 is TGCGCCAGCAGAACCGTCCTTCCTCCTCCGTACAATGAGCAGTTCTTC. Amino acids: CASRTVLPPPYNEQFF.

This chain uses TRBV29-1 with TRBJ2-3, with a tentative D call TRBD1 (7 bases). This CDR3 is built from 18 residues. The ends were cut back, 5 bases at V and 2 bases at J, with 26 bases in the middle. The germline V gene encodes CDR1 SQVTM and CDR2 ANQGSEA. CDR3 nucleotides: TGCAGCGTTCGGCGGGGACAGAATACGGTACTAAACACAGATACGCAGTATTTT. It codes for CSVRRGQNTVLNTDTQYF.

This clonotype was recorded many times. The chain couples TRBV6-6 to TRBJ2-5, with D unresolved. V shed 0 bases and J shed 4 bases, with 12 bases lying between them. This CDR3 has 15 residues. CDR1 is MNHNY, CDR2 SVGAGI, per germline (reference sequence). In DNA, the CDR3 is TGTGCCAGCAGTTACTCGACAATCCCGGGAGAGACCCAGTACTTC. Translating gives CASSYSTIPGETQYF.

In this sample, this clonotype turned up a few times. This chain joins TRBV30 and TRBJ2-2; a possible D gene is TRBD2 (5 bases). This CDR3 contains 14 residues. The V gene's germline CDR1 is GTSNPN and CDR2 SVGIG (reference sequence). Trimming pared 3 bases from V and 2 bases from J, leaving 10 bases between. The CDR3 protein is CAWRSSSNTGELFF. The CDR3, as DNA: TGTGCCTGGAGGTCTAGCAGTAACACCGGGGAGCTGTTTTTT.

This clonotype was seen repeatedly, ten times or more. The rearrangement links TRBV5-1 to TRBJ2-3; 8 bases align to TRBD2. The CDR3 loop spans 15 amino acids. Germline CDR1 SGHRS, CDR2 YFSETQ. V shed 3 bases and J 4 bases; nucleotides not matched to a gene: 7. For the CDR3, the DNA is TGCGCCAGCAGCTCAGAGACGGGAGGGTCAGATACGCAGTATTTT. Encoded protein: CASSSETGGSDTQYF.

This clonotype was recorded at least ten times. The chain uses TRBV11-2 and TRBJ2-1; 11 bases line up with TRBD2. The CDR3 consists of 15 residues. J gave up 9 bases and V 4 bases, and 8 bases lay outside the gene matches. Germline CDR1 is SGHAT and CDR2 is FQNNGV. CDR3: CASSYLLAGVSEQFF. The CDR3 region has the DNA TGTGCCAGCAGCTACTTACTAGCGGGAGTTAGTGAGCAGTTCTTC.